Described below is a single T cell receptor (beta chain) sequence and its context. Sequencing used immunoSEQ multiplex PCR; TCRdb keeps in-frame clones, though not all of them. This table holds 100,000 or so clones, under 95% found once. This record belongs to a study of control samples from healthy donors and cancer patients. Germline loops: CDR1 SGDLS, CDR2 YYNGEE. The CDR3 extends over 12 amino acids. Trimming left V 3 bases short and J 8 bases short, with 8 bases between. This chain joins TRBV9 and TRBJ2-2; the D is unclear. The source material was blood. This sequence originates from a woman aged 18-29 years in good health. The CDR3 is CASSAIGGELFF. CDR3 DNA sequence: TGTGCCAGCAGCGCAATAGGGGGGGAGCTGTTTTTT. Complete variable domain (other parts from reference TRBV9 and TRBJ2-2): DSGVTQTPKHLITATGQRVTLRCSPRSGDLSVYWYQQSLDQGLQFLIQYYNGEERAKGNILERFSAQQFPDLHSELNLSSLELGDSALYFCASSAIGGELFFGEGSRLTVL.